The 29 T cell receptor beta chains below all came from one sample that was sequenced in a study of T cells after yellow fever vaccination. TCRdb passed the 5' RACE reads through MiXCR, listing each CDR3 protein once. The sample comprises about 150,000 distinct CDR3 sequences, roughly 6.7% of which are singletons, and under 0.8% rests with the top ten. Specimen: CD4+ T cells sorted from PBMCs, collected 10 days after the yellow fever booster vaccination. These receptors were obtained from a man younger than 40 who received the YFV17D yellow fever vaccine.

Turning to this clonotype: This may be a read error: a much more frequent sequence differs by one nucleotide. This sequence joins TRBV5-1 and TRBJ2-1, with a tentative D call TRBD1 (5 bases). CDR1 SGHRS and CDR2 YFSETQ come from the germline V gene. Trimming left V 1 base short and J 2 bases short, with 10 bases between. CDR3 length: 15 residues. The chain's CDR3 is CASSLQGDTYNEQFF. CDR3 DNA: TGCGCCAGCAGCTTGCAGGGCGATACCTACAATGAGCAGTTCTTC.

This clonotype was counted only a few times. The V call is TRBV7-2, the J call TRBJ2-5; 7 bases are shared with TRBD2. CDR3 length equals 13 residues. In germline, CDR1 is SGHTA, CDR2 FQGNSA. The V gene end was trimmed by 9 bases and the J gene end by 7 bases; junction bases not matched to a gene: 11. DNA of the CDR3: TGTGCCAGTGGAGCCCCGTGGGGGGGGACCCAGTACTTC. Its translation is CASGAPWGGTQYF.

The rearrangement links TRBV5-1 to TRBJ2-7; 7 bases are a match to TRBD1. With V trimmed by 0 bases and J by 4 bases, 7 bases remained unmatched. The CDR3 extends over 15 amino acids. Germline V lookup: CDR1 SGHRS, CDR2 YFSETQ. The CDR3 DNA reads TGCGCCAGCAGCTTGGAAACGACAGGGTATTACGAGCAGTACTTC. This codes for CASSLETTGYYEQYF.

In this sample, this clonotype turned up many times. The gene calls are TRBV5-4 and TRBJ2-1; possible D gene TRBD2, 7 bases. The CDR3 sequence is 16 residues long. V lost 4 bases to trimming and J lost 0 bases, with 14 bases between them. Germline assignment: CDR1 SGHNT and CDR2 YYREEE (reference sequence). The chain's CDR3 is CASSPRGASSYNEQFF. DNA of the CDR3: TGTGCCAGCAGCCCCCGGGGGGCCAGCTCCTACAATGAGCAGTTCTTC.

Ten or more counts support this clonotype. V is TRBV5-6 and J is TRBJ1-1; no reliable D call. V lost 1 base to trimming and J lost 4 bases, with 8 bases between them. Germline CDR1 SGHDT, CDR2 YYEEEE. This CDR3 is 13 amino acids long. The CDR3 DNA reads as TGTGCCAGCAGCTTGCAGCCGTTCACTGAAGCTTTCTTT. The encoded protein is CASSLQPFTEAFF.

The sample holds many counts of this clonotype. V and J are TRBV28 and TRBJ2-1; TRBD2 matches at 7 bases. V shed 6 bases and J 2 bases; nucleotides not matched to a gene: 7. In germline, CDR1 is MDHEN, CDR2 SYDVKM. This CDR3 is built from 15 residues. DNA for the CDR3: TGTGCCAGCAGGCGGACTAGTCGCCCCTACAATGAGCAGTTCTTC. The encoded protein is CASRRTSRPYNEQFF. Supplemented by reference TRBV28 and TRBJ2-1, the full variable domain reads DVKVTQSSRYLVKRTGEKVFLECVQDMDHENMFWYRQDPGLGLRLIYFSYDVKMKEKGDIPEGYSVSREKKERFSLILESASTNQTSMYLCASRRTSRPYNEQFFGPGTRLTVL.

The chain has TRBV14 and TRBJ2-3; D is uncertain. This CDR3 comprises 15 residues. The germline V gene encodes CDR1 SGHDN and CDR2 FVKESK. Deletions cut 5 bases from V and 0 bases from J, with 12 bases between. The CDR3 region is CASSKRGDSTDTQYF. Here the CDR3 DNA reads TGTGCCAGCAGCAAACGTGGCGATAGCACAGATACGCAGTATTTT.

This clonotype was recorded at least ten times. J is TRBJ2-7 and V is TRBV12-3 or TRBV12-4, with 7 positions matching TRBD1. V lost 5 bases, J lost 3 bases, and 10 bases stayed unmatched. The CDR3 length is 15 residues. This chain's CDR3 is CASSPLGSGGYEQYF. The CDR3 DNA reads TGTGCCAGCAGTCCGTTGGGGTCAGGGGGCTACGAGCAGTACTTC.

CDR3 nucleotide sequence: TGTGCCAGCTCACCTCAGGGACAGATTAATCAGCCCCAGCATTTT. Encoded protein: CASSPQGQINQPQHF. V gene TRBV18 combines with J gene TRBJ1-5; TRBD1 aligns across 7 bases. Germline assignment: CDR1 KGHSH and CDR2 LQKENI. This CDR3 contains 15 residues. V trimming: 3 bases; J trimming: 4 bases; junction bases outside the gene matches: 6.

CDR3 nucleotide sequence: TGTGCCAGCAGCTTGGGACTTCAGTATCAGCCCCAGCATTTT. Translated: CASSLGLQYQPQHF. The chain combines TRBV5-5 with TRBJ1-5, with D unresolved. The ends were cut back, 0 bases at V and 5 bases at J, with 9 bases in the middle. Germline V gives CDR1 SGHKS, CDR2 YYEKEE (reference sequence). The CDR3 is 14 residues long.

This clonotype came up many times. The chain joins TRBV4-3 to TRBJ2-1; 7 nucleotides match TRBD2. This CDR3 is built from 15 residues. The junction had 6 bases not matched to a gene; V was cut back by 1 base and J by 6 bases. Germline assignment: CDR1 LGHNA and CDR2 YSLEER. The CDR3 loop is CASSQVGGKINEQFF. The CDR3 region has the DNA TGCGCCAGCAGCCAAGTGGGAGGGAAAATCAATGAGCAGTTCTTC.

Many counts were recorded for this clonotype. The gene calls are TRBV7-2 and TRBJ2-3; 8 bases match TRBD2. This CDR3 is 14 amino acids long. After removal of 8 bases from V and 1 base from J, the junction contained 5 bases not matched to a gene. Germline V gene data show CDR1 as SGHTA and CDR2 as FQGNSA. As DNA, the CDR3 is TGTGCCAGCCAAAAGACTAGCGGCACAGATACGCAGTATTTT. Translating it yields CASQKTSGTDTQYF.

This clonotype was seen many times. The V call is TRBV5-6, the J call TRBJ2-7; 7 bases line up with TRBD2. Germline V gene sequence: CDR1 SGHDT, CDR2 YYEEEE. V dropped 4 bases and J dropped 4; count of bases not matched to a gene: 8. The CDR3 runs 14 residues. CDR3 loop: CASSPLGRGYEQYF. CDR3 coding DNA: TGTGCCAGCAGCCCCCTGGGGAGGGGATACGAGCAGTACTTC.

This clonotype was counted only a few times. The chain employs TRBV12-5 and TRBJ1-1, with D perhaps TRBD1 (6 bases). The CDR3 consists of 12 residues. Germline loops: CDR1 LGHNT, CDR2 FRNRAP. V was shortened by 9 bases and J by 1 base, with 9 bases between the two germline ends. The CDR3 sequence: CASRTENTEAFF. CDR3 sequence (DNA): TGTGCTAGCCGGACAGAGAACACTGAAGCTTTCTTT.

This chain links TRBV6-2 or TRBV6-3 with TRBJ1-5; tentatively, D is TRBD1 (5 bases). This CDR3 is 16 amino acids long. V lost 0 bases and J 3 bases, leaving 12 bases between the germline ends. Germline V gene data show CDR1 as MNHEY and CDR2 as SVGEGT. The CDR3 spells CASSYSKTEPNQPQHF. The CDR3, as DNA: TGTGCCAGCAGTTACTCTAAGACAGAACCCAATCAGCCCCAGCATTTT.

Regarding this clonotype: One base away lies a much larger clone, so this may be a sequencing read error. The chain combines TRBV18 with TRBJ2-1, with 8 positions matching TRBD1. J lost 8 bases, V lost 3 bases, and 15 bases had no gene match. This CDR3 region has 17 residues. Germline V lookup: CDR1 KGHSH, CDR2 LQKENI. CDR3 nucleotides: TGTGCCAGCTCACCGGGACAGGCGGGTAGCGGATACTATGAGCAGTTCTTC. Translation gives CASSPGQAGSGYYEQFF.

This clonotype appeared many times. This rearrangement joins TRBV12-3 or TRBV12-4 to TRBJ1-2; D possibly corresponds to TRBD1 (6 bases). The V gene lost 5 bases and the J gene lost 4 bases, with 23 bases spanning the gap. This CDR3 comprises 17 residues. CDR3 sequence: CASSPSRTAGLGYGYTF. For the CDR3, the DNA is TGTGCCAGCAGTCCAAGTAGGACAGCCGGGCTTGGCTATGGCTACACCTTC.

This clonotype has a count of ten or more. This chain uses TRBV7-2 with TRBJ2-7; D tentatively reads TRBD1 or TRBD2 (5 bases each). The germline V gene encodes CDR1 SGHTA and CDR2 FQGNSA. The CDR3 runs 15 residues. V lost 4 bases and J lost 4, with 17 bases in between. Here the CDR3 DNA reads TGTGCCAGCAGCTCGATGGGGACCGCTCTATACGAGCAGTACTTC. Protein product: CASSSMGTALYEQYF.

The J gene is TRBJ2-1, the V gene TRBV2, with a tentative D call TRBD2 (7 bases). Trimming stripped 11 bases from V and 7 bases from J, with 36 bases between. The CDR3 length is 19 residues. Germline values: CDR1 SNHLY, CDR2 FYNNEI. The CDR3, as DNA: TGTGCCCGCTGTTCCACCCCCGGGGGGCGGGACACCCGCGGGAATGAGCAGTTCTTC. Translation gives CARCSTPGGRDTRGNEQFF.

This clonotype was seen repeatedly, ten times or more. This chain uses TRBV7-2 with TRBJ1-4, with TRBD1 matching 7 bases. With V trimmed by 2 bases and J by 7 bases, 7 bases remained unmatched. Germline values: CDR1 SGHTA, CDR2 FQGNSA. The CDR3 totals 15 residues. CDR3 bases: TGTGCCAGCAGCTTAACGACAGGGCTTGGTGAAAAACTGTTTTTT. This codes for CASSLTTGLGEKLFF.

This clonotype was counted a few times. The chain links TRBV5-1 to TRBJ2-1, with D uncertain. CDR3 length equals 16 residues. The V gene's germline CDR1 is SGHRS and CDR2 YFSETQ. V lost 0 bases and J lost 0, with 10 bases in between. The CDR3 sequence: CASSLEAASSYNEQFF. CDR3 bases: TGCGCCAGCAGCTTGGAGGCTGCGAGCTCCTACAATGAGCAGTTCTTC. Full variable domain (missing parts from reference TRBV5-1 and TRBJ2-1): KAGVTQTPRYLIKTRGQQVTLSCSPISGHRSVSWYQQTPGQGLQFLFEYFSETQRNKGNFPGRFSGRQFSNSRSEMNVSTLELGDSALYLCASSLEAASSYNEQFFGPGTRLTVL.

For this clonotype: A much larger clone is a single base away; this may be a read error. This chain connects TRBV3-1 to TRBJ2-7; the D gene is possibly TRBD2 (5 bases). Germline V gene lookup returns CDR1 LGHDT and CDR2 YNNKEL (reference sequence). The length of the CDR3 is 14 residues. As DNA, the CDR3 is TGTGCCAGCAGCCAAGACGAGCGGCCCTACGATCAGTACTTC. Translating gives CASSQDERPYDQYF.

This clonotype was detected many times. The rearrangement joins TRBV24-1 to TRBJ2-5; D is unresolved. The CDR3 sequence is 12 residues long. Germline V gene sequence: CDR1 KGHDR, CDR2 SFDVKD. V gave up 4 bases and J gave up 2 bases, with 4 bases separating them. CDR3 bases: TGTGCCACCAGTGACCCACAAGAGACCCAGTACTTC. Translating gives CATSDPQETQYF.

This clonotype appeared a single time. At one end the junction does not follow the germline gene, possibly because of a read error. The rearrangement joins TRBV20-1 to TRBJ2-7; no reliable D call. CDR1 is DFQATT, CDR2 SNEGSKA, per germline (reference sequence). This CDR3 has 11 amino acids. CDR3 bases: TGCTGTGCTAGACTCGGTTACGAGCAGTACTTC. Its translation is CCARLGYEQYF.

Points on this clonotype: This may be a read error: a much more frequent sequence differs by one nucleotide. The CDR3 loop is CASSSDLNDQFF. DNA for the CDR3: TGTGCCAGCAGCTCTGACCTGAATGACCAGTTCTTC. The chain employs TRBV5-6 and TRBJ2-1; D gene uncertain. In germline, CDR1 is SGHDT, CDR2 YYEEEE. The CDR3 extends over 12 amino acids.

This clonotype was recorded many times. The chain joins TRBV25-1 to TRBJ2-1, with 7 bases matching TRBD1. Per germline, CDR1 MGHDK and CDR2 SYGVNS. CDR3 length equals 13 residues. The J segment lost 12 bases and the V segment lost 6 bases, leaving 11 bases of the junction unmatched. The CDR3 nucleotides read TGTGCCAGCAGCCTTGACAGGGCGATGGGGCAGTTCTTC. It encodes CASSLDRAMGQFF. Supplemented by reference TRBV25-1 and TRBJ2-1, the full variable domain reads EADIYQTPRYLVIGTGKKITLECSQTMGHDKMYWYQQDPGMELHLIHYSYGVNSTEKGDLSSESTVSRIRTEHFPLTLESARPSHTSQYLCASSLDRAMGQFFGPGTRLTVL.

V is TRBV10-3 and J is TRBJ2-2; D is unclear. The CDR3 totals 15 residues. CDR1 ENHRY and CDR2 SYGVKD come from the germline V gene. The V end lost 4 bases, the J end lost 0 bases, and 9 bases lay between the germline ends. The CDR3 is CAISGEVANTGELFF. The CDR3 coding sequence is TGTGCCATCAGTGGCGAGGTAGCGAACACCGGGGAGCTGTTTTTT.

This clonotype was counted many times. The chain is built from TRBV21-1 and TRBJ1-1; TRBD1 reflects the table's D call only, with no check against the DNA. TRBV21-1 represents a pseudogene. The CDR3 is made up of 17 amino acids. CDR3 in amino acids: CASSKALIPTGNTEAFF. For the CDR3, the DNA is TGTGCCAGCAGCAAAGCCCTTATTCCGACAGGGAACACTGAAGCTTTCTTT.

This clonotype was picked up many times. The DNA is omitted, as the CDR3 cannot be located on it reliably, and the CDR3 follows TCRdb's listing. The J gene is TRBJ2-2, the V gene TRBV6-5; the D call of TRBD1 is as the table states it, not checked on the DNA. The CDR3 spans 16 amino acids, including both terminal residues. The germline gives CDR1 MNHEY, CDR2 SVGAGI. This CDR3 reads CASSYFGPGEGGELFF.